Shown below are 21 T cell receptor beta chains from a single sample sequenced in a study of blood T cell repertoires in COVID-19. The protocol was immunoSEQ multiplex PCR, while the TCRdb copy is restricted to in-frame clones and leaves out a portion. This table holds about 120,000 clones, around 82% found once. Sequencing used peripheral blood. The receptors stem from a human donor in a cohort sampled during active COVID-19.

This chain joins TRBV19 and TRBJ1-1; unclear D gene. The CDR3 is 15 residues long. Germline loops: CDR1 LNHDA, CDR2 SQIVND (reference sequence). V was pared by 8 bases and J by 9 bases, with 25 bases between. CDR3 bases: TGTGCCAGTTATCCCGGGCTAGGCTCGCCCGGGAAAGCTTTCTTT. Residues: CASYPGLGSPGKAFF.

V is TRBV18 and J is TRBJ2-1; TRBD1 aligns across 8 bases. CDR3 size: 15 residues. The V segment lost 6 bases and the J segment 8 bases; nucleotides outside the gene matches: 12. The V gene's germline CDR1 is KGHSH and CDR2 LQKENI. The CDR3 region has the DNA TGTGCCAGCTCCCGCAGACAGGGGATAAGGGATGAGCAGTTCTTC. This translates into CASSRRQGIRDEQFF.

This clone has more than one count but fewer than ten. The chain links TRBV3-1 (or the pseudogene TRBV3-2) to TRBJ2-7; D is unresolved. The V end was cut by 3 bases, the J end by 1 base, with 7 bases between. The CDR3 length is 13 residues. The V gene's germline CDR1 is LGHDT and CDR2 YNNKEL (reference sequence). CDR3 in amino acids: CASSHMRSYEQYF. The CDR3 DNA reads as TGTGCCAGCAGCCACATGCGGTCCTACGAGCAGTACTTC.

This chain connects TRBV27 to TRBJ2-5; D possibly corresponds to TRBD1 (5 bases). Germline CDR1 reads MNHEY; CDR2 reads SMNVEV (reference sequence). The CDR3 is 16 residues long. V was cut by 5 bases and J by 3 bases, with 19 bases left in between. The CDR3 DNA sequence: TGTGCCAGCAGTCCGCTCCCCCCGACAGTGAAAGAGACCCAGTACTTC. Protein sequence: CASSPLPPTVKETQYF.

The rearrangement uses TRBV6-5 and TRBJ2-7, with 7 bases identical to TRBD1. J lost 2 bases, V lost 0 bases, and 4 bases had no gene match. The CDR3 spans 15 residues. The germline CDR1 and CDR2 sequences are MNHEY and SVGAGI. CDR3: CASSYSSQGAYEQYF. Written as DNA, the CDR3 is TGTGCCAGCAGTTACTCTTCCCAGGGGGCCTACGAGCAGTACTTC.

This chain connects TRBV7-2 to TRBJ2-3; TRBD2 is a possible D gene (7 bases). The CDR3 is 15 amino acids. Germline assignment: CDR1 SGHTA and CDR2 FQGNSA. The ends were cut back, 5 bases at V and 8 bases at J, with 20 bases in the middle. The CDR3 reads CASSPPGGASRTQYF. The CDR3 nucleotides read TGTGCCAGCAGCCCCCCGGGGGGCGCGTCGCGTACGCAGTATTTT.

This chain uses TRBV20-1 with TRBJ1-1, with 7 positions matching TRBD1. CDR3 length: 15 residues. Germline CDR1 and CDR2: DFQATT and SNEGSKA (reference sequence). After removal of 3 bases from V and 0 bases from J, the junction contained 7 bases not matched to a gene. CDR3 DNA: TGCAGTGCTAGTTCCCAGGGGGGAATGAACACTGAAGCTTTCTTT. Residues: CSASSQGGMNTEAFF.

The chain is built from TRBV9 and TRBJ1-2; D might be TRBD1 (5 bases). Between the trimmed V and J ends, which lost 0 bases and 2 bases, there was a span of 11 bases. There are 15 residues in the CDR3. In germline, CDR1 is SGDLS, CDR2 YYNGEE. This CDR3 reads CASSVEVGGNYGYTF. The CDR3 nucleotides read TGTGCCAGCAGCGTAGAGGTGGGGGGGAACTATGGCTACACCTTC.

The genes are TRBV6-4 and TRBJ1-2; D is perhaps TRBD1 (6 bases). Germline V gene data show CDR1 as MRHNA and CDR2 as SNTAGT. This CDR3 region has 12 residues. Trimming cost V 0 bases and J 10 bases, with 9 bases left between them. CDR3 sequence reads: CASSDSGHPYTF. CDR3 coding DNA: TGTGCCAGCAGTGACTCGGGACACCCCTACACCTTC.

This chain connects TRBV5-5 to TRBJ2-1, with D possibly being TRBD2 (5 bases). Looked up from germline, CDR1 is SGHKS and CDR2 is YYEKEE (reference sequence). This CDR3 contains 16 residues. Trimming stripped 4 bases from V and 0 bases from J, with 14 bases between. CDR3 nucleotide sequence: TGTGCCAGCAGCGGGGATGGAGGACGCTCCTACAATGAGCAGTTCTTC. Translation gives CASSGDGGRSYNEQFF. Full variable domain (missing parts from reference TRBV5-5 and TRBJ2-1): DAGVTQSPTHLIKTRGQQVTLRCSPISGHKSVSWYQQVLGQGPQFIFQYYEKEERGRGNFPDRFSARQFPNYSSELNVNALLLGDSALYLCASSGDGGRSYNEQFFGPGTRLTVL.

V and J are TRBV5-5 and TRBJ2-5; the D gene is possibly TRBD2 (6 bases). The V end was cut by 4 bases, the J end by 4 bases, with 11 bases between. From germline, CDR1 is SGHKS and CDR2 YYEKEE (reference sequence). This CDR3 has 13 residues. CDR3 DNA sequence: TGTGCCAGCAGCGGCGGAGGGGCAGAGACCCAGTACTTC. Its protein is CASSGGGAETQYF.

The chain carries TRBV7-2 and TRBJ2-5, with TRBD2 identical over 7 bases. With 4 bases clipped from V and 1 base from J, the junction kept 6 bases outside the gene matches. CDR3 size: 15 residues. Germline V gene data show CDR1 as SGHTA and CDR2 as FQGNSA. DNA for the CDR3: TGTGCCAGCAGCTCCCTGGGAGGGGCCCAAGAGACCCAGTACTTC. This encodes CASSSLGGAQETQYF.

In its sample, this clone was seen once. One end of the junction fails to match germline, which may point to a read error. This chain joins TRBV10-1 and TRBJ2-1; 9 nucleotides match TRBD1. The CDR3 totals 17 residues. The germline gives CDR1 WNHNN, CDR2 SYGVQD (reference sequence). The CDR3 region is CARSGGGGTGRYNEQFF. CDR3 in DNA: TGCGCCCGCAGTGGAGGGGGGGGGACAGGGCGCTACAATGAGCAGTTCTTC.

The chain links TRBV5-1 to TRBJ1-2; 8 bases align to TRBD1. The junction had 8 bases not matched to a gene; V was cut back by 3 bases and J by 4 bases. Germline values: CDR1 SGHRS, CDR2 YFSETQ. The CDR3 has 15 residues. The CDR3 here is CASSSGSDRAYGYTF. The DNA for the CDR3 is TGCGCCAGCAGCTCGGGCTCGGACAGGGCCTATGGCTACACCTTC. The full variable domain, rest sourced from reference TRBV5-1 and TRBJ1-2, is KAGVTQTPRYLIKTRGQQVTLSCSPISGHRSVSWYQQTPGQGLQFLFEYFSETQRNKGNFPGRFSGRQFSNSRSEMNVSTLELGDSALYLCASSSGSDRAYGYTFGSGTRLTVV.

This chain uses TRBV19 with TRBJ2-3; D ambiguous. CDR3 length: 14 residues. The V and J ends lost 8 bases and 5 bases respectively, with 17 bases between them. Germline V gene data show CDR1 as LNHDA and CDR2 as SQIVND (reference sequence). The CDR3 loop reads CASAGAAPVDTQYF. The CDR3, as DNA: TGTGCCAGTGCCGGCGCGGCGCCAGTAGATACGCAGTATTTT.

The V and J genes are TRBV7-2 and TRBJ2-3, with 10 positions matching TRBD2. CDR1 is SGHTA and CDR2 is FQGNSA in the germline V gene. This CDR3 is built from 12 residues. J gave up 9 bases and V 5 bases, and 2 bases lay outside the gene matches. The CDR3 reads CASSHSGGTQYF. The CDR3 DNA reads TGTGCCAGCAGCCATAGCGGGGGGACGCAGTATTTT.

V is TRBV19 and J is TRBJ1-4, with D maybe TRBD1 (5 bases). The CDR3 is 14 residues long. Deletions cut 3 bases from V and 7 bases from J, with 12 bases between. The germline CDR1 and CDR2 sequences are LNHDA and SQIVND (reference sequence). CDR3 loop: CASSMGQGGEKLFF. The CDR3 region has the DNA TGTGCCAGTAGTATGGGGCAGGGAGGTGAAAAACTGTTTTTT.

This clone appeared once. The J gene is TRBJ2-5, the V gene TRBV28; 9 positions agree with TRBD2. V was pared by 5 bases and J by 2 bases, with 12 bases of the junction left unmatched. Germline-derived CDR1 and CDR2 are MDHEN and SYDVKM. The CDR3 is made up of 17 amino acids. DNA for the CDR3: TGTGCCAGCAGTCCCGTCTGGGTAGCGGGGGTTCAAGAGACCCAGTACTTC. Amino acid sequence: CASSPVWVAGVQETQYF.

This clone was observed once. The V call is TRBV7-8, the J call TRBJ2-7, with D perhaps matching TRBD2 (7 bases). The germline V gene encodes CDR1 SGHVS and CDR2 FQNEAQ. The V gene lost 0 bases and the J gene lost 2 bases, with 11 bases spanning the gap. The CDR3 has 15 residues. Here the CDR3 reads CASSLAAGAAYEQYF. The DNA of the CDR3 is TGTGCCAGCAGCTTAGCTGCGGGGGCCGCCTACGAGCAGTACTTC.

This rearrangement joins TRBV6-5 to TRBJ2-3, with 9 nucleotides matching TRBD2. CDR3 length equals 14 residues. Germline V lookup: CDR1 MNHEY, CDR2 SVGAGI. Unmatched junction bases numbered 3, after V lost 5 bases and J lost 3 bases. Written as DNA, the CDR3 is TGTGCCAGCAGTCTAGCGGGGAAAACAGATACGCAGTATTTT. Translated, it gives CASSLAGKTDTQYF.

The CDR3 sequence is CASSYRQGLSSGANVLTF. Here the CDR3 DNA reads TGTGCCAGCAGCTACCGACAGGGCTTGAGCTCTGGGGCCAACGTCCTGACTTTC. The V and J genes are TRBV5-6 and TRBJ2-6, with 7 positions matching TRBD1. This CDR3 region has 18 residues. Germline CDR1 reads SGHDT; CDR2 reads YYEEEE. J was trimmed by 0 bases and V by 3 bases; bases with no gene match: 9.